A single sample gave rise to the 31 T cell receptor beta chains below, sequenced in a study of beta chain features in type 1 diabetes. Expressed TCRB transcripts got sequenced, as all isolated RNA was reverse transcribed. The method was immunoSEQ multiplex PCR; TCRdb's version includes in-frame clones alone and lacks a portion of them. The sample lists about 900,000 clones, 15% to 20% seen once, with around 0.02% in the top ten. Sequences were obtained from naive CD4+ T cells from blood. These receptors all stem from a woman under 30 in good health.

The chain recombines TRBV14 with TRBJ2-3; the D is unclear. V lost 0 bases to trimming and J lost 2 bases, with 9 bases between them. CDR3 size: 15 residues. Germline V CDR1 and CDR2: SGHDN, FVKESK. The chain's CDR3 is CASSQDRSYTDTQYF. The CDR3 DNA follows: TGTGCCAGCAGCCAAGATCGCTCATACACAGATACGCAGTATTTT.

The sample holds a few counts of this clone. A read error may produce the germline difference seen at one junction end. V usage is TRBV10-3 and J usage is TRBJ1-4; possibly TRBD1 for D (6 bases). The germline gives CDR1 ENHRY, CDR2 SYGVKD. CDR3 length: 14 residues. The CDR3 loop reads CAARDGTTDEKLFF. CDR3 nucleotide sequence: TGTGCCGCCAGGGACGGGACAACTGATGAAAAACTGTTTTTT.

CDR3 sequence (DNA): TGTGCCAGCAGAACAACAGGCACCGGGGAGCTGTTTTTT. Amino acid sequence: CASRTTGTGELFF. The chain employs TRBV28 and TRBJ2-2; maybe TRBD1 (5 bases). V was shortened by 6 bases and J by 4 bases, with 9 bases between the two germline ends. Germline CDR1 reads MDHEN; CDR2 reads SYDVKM. The CDR3 runs 13 residues.

The chain is built from TRBV27 and TRBJ2-5; D may be TRBD1 (5 bases). Germline lookup yields CDR1 MNHEY and CDR2 SMNVEV (reference sequence). Trimming removed 0 bases from V and 2 bases from J, with 7 bases in between. The CDR3 is 14 residues long. CDR3 sequence reads: CASSLSDSQETQYF. The CDR3 DNA sequence: TGTGCCAGCAGTTTATCCGACAGTCAAGAGACCCAGTACTTC.

This clone showed up just a few times. J is TRBJ2-5 and V is TRBV10-3, with 12 bases matching TRBD2. The CDR3 covers 15 residues. The V segment lost 10 bases and the J segment 5 bases; nucleotides outside the gene matches: 11. CDR1 ENHRY and CDR2 SYGVKD come from the germline V gene. The CDR3 DNA sequence: TGTGCCACCGAACCGAGACTAGCGGGAGTGGAGACCCAGTACTTC. Translated: CATEPRLAGVETQYF.

The V and J genes are TRBV4-2 and TRBJ2-7; maybe TRBD2 (5 bases). Germline V gene lookup returns CDR1 LGHNA and CDR2 YNFKEQ. Trimming took off 3 bases at V and 4 bases at J, with 10 bases between the two ends. CDR3 length: 13 residues. The CDR3 is CASSHNSGYEQYF. As DNA, the CDR3 is TGTGCCAGCAGCCACAATTCGGGGTACGAGCAGTACTTC.

The J gene is TRBJ2-7, the V gene TRBV7-2; 9 nucleotides agree with TRBD2. Germline V gene data show CDR1 as SGHTA and CDR2 as FQGNSA. V was clipped by 3 bases and J by 6 bases; unmatched bases: 6. This CDR3 has 14 residues. The DNA for the CDR3 is TGTGCCAGCAGCTTCCCCCCGGGACTAGCCGAGCAGTACTTC. Translated: CASSFPPGLAEQYF.

The chain couples TRBV7-2 to TRBJ2-1; tentatively, D is TRBD1 (6 bases). The CDR3 loop spans 14 amino acids. With 3 bases removed from V and 7 bases from J, the gap between germline ends came to 13 bases. Per the germline V gene, CDR1 is SGHTA and CDR2 is FQGNSA. The CDR3: CASSLAGDGNEQFF. DNA for the CDR3: TGTGCCAGCAGCTTGGCAGGGGATGGGAATGAGCAGTTCTTC. Supplemented by reference TRBV7-2 and TRBJ2-1, the full variable domain reads GAGVSQSPSNKVTEKGKDVELRCDPISGHTALYWYRQSLGQGLEFLIYFQGNSAPDKSGLPSDRFSAERTGGSVSTLTIQRTQQEDSAVYLCASSLAGDGNEQFFGPGTRLTVL.

The CDR3 DNA is TGCAGCGCTGGCGGGGGCTCCTACGAGCAGTACTTC. This encodes CSAGGGSYEQYF. The chain has TRBV29-1 and TRBJ2-7, with 7 bases fitting TRBD2. Germline loops: CDR1 SQVTM, CDR2 ANQGSEA. Trimming removed 7 bases from V and 0 bases from J; junction bases left unmatched: 3. This CDR3 region has 12 residues.

This clone has just a few counts. The rearrangement links TRBV28 to TRBJ2-3; D not resolved. This CDR3 contains 13 residues. Germline V gene lookup returns CDR1 MDHEN and CDR2 SYDVKM. Trimming removed 3 bases at V and 4 bases at J, with 8 bases between. CDR3 residues: CASSFADADTQYF. In nucleotides, the CDR3 is TGTGCCAGCAGTTTCGCGGACGCAGATACGCAGTATTTT.

The chain carries TRBV19 and TRBJ2-5; D perhaps matches TRBD1 (5 bases). Per germline, CDR1 LNHDA and CDR2 SQIVND (reference sequence). CDR3 length: 18 residues. Trimming shortened V by 5 bases and J by 5 bases, and 27 bases separated the two germline ends. The DNA of the CDR3 is TGTGCCAGTAGTGGGTCTTTCTCAGGGCGTCTATCGATGGAGACCCAGTACTTC. It codes for CASSGSFSGRLSMETQYF.

The chain joins TRBV19 to TRBJ2-1; 7 nucleotides match TRBD2. From germline, CDR1 is LNHDA and CDR2 SQIVND (reference sequence). This CDR3 is 14 amino acids long. Trimming took 6 bases from V and 0 from J; bases not matched to a gene: 2. CDR3 DNA: TGTGCCAGTAGCAGCGGGAACTCCTACAATGAGCAGTTCTTC. It encodes CASSSGNSYNEQFF.

The table lists this clone with a few counts. The chain is built from TRBV5-1 and TRBJ2-1, with 10 bases lining up with TRBD1. Germline V CDR1 and CDR2: SGHRS, YFSETQ. V shed 6 bases, J shed 6 bases, and the junction held 9 bases outside the gene matches. The CDR3 totals 15 residues. The CDR3 reads CASTRGGTGANEQFF. For the CDR3, the DNA is TGCGCCAGCACCCGGGGCGGGACAGGGGCCAATGAGCAGTTCTTC.

This clone appeared a few times. The J gene is TRBJ2-1, the V gene TRBV9; 8 bases map to TRBD1. Trimming took 4 bases from V and 0 from J; bases not matched to a gene: 3. The CDR3 is 15 amino acids. CDR1 is SGDLS and CDR2 is YYNGEE in the germline V gene. For the CDR3, the DNA is TGTGCCAGCAGCTTGGGACAGGCCTCCTACAATGAGCAGTTCTTC. It translates to CASSLGQASYNEQFF.

This clone was counted a few times. The chain is built from TRBV7-2 and TRBJ1-2; no definite D call. The CDR3 has 14 residues. Germline loops: CDR1 SGHTA, CDR2 FQGNSA. V gave up 5 bases and J gave up 4 bases, with 14 bases separating them. CDR3 loop: CASSPINRFYGYTF. The CDR3 nucleotides read TGTGCCAGCAGCCCGATTAACCGGTTCTATGGCTACACCTTC.

The count of this clone is one. This sequence joins TRBV29-1 and TRBJ2-1; D might be TRBD1 (6 bases). The CDR3 is made up of 15 amino acids. Looked up from germline, CDR1 is SQVTM and CDR2 is ANQGSEA. The germline V and J ends were trimmed by 5 bases and 1 base, with 15 bases remaining between them. The DNA of the CDR3 is TGCAGCGTTCCGAAGGGGGTTTGGTCCTACAATGAGCAGTTCTTC. Translated: CSVPKGVWSYNEQFF.

This clone has a handful of counts. The chain has TRBV4-2 and TRBJ2-2; D is uncertain. This CDR3 contains 14 residues. Germline-derived CDR1 and CDR2 are LGHNA and YNFKEQ. Trimming pared 1 base from V and 5 bases from J, leaving 8 bases between. CDR3 residues: CASSQVVGTGELFF. Written as DNA, the CDR3 is TGTGCCAGCAGCCAAGTAGTAGGGACCGGGGAGCTGTTTTTT.

This clone was seen more than once but under ten times. The gene calls are TRBV7-9 and TRBJ1-2, with D maybe TRBD1 (5 bases). The CDR3 extends over 13 amino acids. V dropped 2 bases and J dropped 7 bases, with 11 bases sitting between them. In germline, CDR1 is SEHNR, CDR2 FQNEAQ (reference sequence). In DNA, the CDR3 is TGTGCCAGCAGCTTAAGCCAGGGACCTGGCTACACCTTC. It translates to CASSLSQGPGYTF.

This chain links TRBV6-6 with TRBJ1-1; TRBD1 aligns across 11 bases. The CDR3 is made up of 13 amino acids. J lost 4 bases, V lost 6 bases, and 1 base had no gene match. Per the germline V gene, CDR1 is MNHNY and CDR2 is SVGAGI (reference sequence). CDR3 nucleotide sequence: TGTGCCAGCAGGGGACAGGGGGGCACTGAAGCTTTCTTT. Its translation: CASRGQGGTEAFF.

This clone was counted a few times. The chain has TRBV11-2 and TRBJ2-7; 9 bases map to TRBD1. Trimming cost V 3 bases and J 1 base; bases outside gene matches: 7. In germline, CDR1 is SGHAT, CDR2 FQNNGV. The CDR3 sequence is 16 residues long. The CDR3 DNA reads as TGTGCCAGCAGCTTGGGCCGGGGGACAGGGTCCTACGAGCAGTACTTC. Translation: CASSLGRGTGSYEQYF.

The J gene is TRBJ2-7, the V gene TRBV5-1; 12 positions agree with TRBD2. Germline V gene lookup returns CDR1 SGHRS and CDR2 YFSETQ. V lost 0 bases, J lost 3 bases, and 10 bases stayed unmatched. The CDR3 is 18 residues long. CDR3 residues: CASSLEGISSGRGYEQYF. The CDR3 bases are TGCGCCAGCAGCTTGGAGGGGATCTCTAGCGGGAGGGGCTACGAGCAGTACTTC. The full variable domain, its missing parts supplied by reference TRBV5-1 and TRBJ2-7, is KAGVTQTPRYLIKTRGQQVTLSCSPISGHRSVSWYQQTPGQGLQFLFEYFSETQRNKGNFPGRFSGRQFSNSRSEMNVSTLELGDSALYLCASSLEGISSGRGYEQYFGPGTRLTVT.

This clone has just a few counts. V gene TRBV5-4 combines with J gene TRBJ1-1; D perhaps matches TRBD1 (6 bases). This CDR3 contains 14 residues. Germline CDR1 and CDR2: SGHNT and YYREEE (reference sequence). Trimming left V 6 bases short and J 0 bases short, with 12 bases between. CDR3 nucleotides: TGTGCCAGCAACCGAGGGGGGGTGAACACTGAAGCTTTCTTT. This encodes CASNRGGVNTEAFF.

The V gene is TRBV19, the J gene TRBJ2-6; D remains ambiguous. The CDR3 length is 16 residues. The germline gives CDR1 LNHDA, CDR2 SQIVND (reference sequence). Trimming cost V 4 bases and J 0 bases, with 10 bases left between them. CDR3: CASSKWRNSGANVLTF. In nucleotides, the CDR3 is TGTGCCAGTAGTAAGTGGCGCAACTCTGGGGCCAACGTCCTGACTTTC.

This chain uses TRBV27 with TRBJ2-1; 9 bases line up with TRBD2. The CDR3 spans 15 residues. Germline V gene lookup returns CDR1 MNHEY and CDR2 SMNVEV (reference sequence). V dropped 2 bases and J dropped 9; count of bases not matched to a gene: 8. The CDR3 bases are TGTGCCAGCAGTTTAAAGGGGCCACTAGCGGGTGAGCAGTTCTTC. As protein: CASSLKGPLAGEQFF.

This clone was counted a few times. J is TRBJ2-1 and V is TRBV28, with a weak D call TRBD2 (7 bases). This CDR3 is built from 14 residues. Trimming cost V 3 bases and J 8 bases, with 14 bases left between them. The germline CDR1 and CDR2 sequences are MDHEN and SYDVKM. The CDR3 region has the DNA TGTGCCAGCAGTTTCGGGGGGCGCTTCCATGAGCAGTTCTTC. Its protein product is CASSFGGRFHEQFF.

The table lists this clone with a few counts. The CDR3 DNA reads TGTGCCAGCAGCCAAGACTGGGCCGGGGAGCTGTTTTTT. This sequence encodes CASSQDWAGELFF. V is TRBV4-2 and J is TRBJ2-2; D uncertain. V was shortened by 0 bases and J by 6 bases, with 5 bases between the two germline ends. Germline V gene data show CDR1 as LGHNA and CDR2 as YNFKEQ. The CDR3 loop spans 13 amino acids.

Only a few counts were recorded for this clone. This chain uses TRBV6-5 with TRBJ2-7; possible D gene TRBD2, 5 bases. CDR3 size: 14 residues. The V and J ends lost 6 bases and 1 base respectively, with 13 bases between them. Germline assignment: CDR1 MNHEY and CDR2 SVGAGI. The CDR3 DNA reads TGTGCCAGCAGCCGAGGGCGGTTATCCTACGAGCAGTACTTC. Protein product: CASSRGRLSYEQYF.

This clone has more than one count but fewer than ten. The J gene is TRBJ2-1, the V gene TRBV28, with 9 bases that match TRBD2. The trim removed 5 bases at V and 3 bases at J, leaving 11 bases unmatched. This CDR3 contains 17 residues. Germline loops: CDR1 MDHEN, CDR2 SYDVKM. CDR3 amino acids: CASSPTSSGSFYNEQFF. CDR3 sequence (DNA): TGTGCCAGCAGTCCCACGAGTAGCGGGAGCTTCTACAATGAGCAGTTCTTC.

The J gene is TRBJ2-3, the V gene TRBV18; D is unresolved. Trimming shortened V by 1 base and J by 4 bases, and 6 bases separated the two germline ends. This CDR3 is built from 13 residues. Per the germline V gene, CDR1 is KGHSH and CDR2 is LQKENI. The CDR3, as DNA: TGTGCCAGCTCACCACTAGTGGCAGATACGCAGTATTTT. Translated, it gives CASSPLVADTQYF.

This clone was counted a few times. J is TRBJ2-3 and V is TRBV2, with D unresolved. Germline V gives CDR1 SNHLY, CDR2 FYNNEI. The CDR3 is 15 residues long. The V end was cut by 7 bases, the J end by 2 bases, with 16 bases between. DNA of the CDR3: TGTGCCAGCATTGACGGCCCTGCCAACACAGATACGCAGTATTTT. The encoded protein is CASIDGPANTDTQYF.

This clone was detected a few times. The genes are TRBV19 and TRBJ2-7, with TRBD1 matching 9 bases. From germline, CDR1 is LNHDA and CDR2 SQIVND (reference sequence). The CDR3 is 16 residues long. V trimming: 6 bases; J trimming: 5 bases; junction bases outside the gene matches: 14. This CDR3 is CASSPWLGTGFNEQYF. CDR3 DNA: TGTGCCAGTAGCCCTTGGCTCGGGACAGGGTTCAACGAGCAGTACTTC.